What follows are 15 T cell receptor beta chains derived from one specimen sequenced in a study of cytotoxic CD8 clonotypes in ibrutinib-treated CLL. Produced via immunoSEQ multiplex PCR; TCRdb's table is partial and in-frame only. Among several thousand clones listed, around 79% were seen once. The sample was PBMCs, taken before ibrutinib treatment. The receptor source for this set is a human donor with chronic lymphocytic leukemia.

This clone occurred once. The V call is TRBV7-3, the J call TRBJ1-5; a weak D match, TRBD1 (5 bases). Germline assignment: CDR1 SGHTA and CDR2 FQGTGA. The CDR3 has 16 amino acids. The V and J ends lost 5 bases and 0 bases respectively, with 14 bases between them. CDR3 in amino acids: CASSHVTGLSNQPQHF. CDR3 sequence (DNA): TGTGCCAGCAGCCACGTGACGGGGCTTAGCAATCAGCCCCAGCATTTT.

This clone was recorded a few times. This chain links TRBV5-1 with TRBJ2-7, with 10 bases lining up with TRBD2. The ends lost 2 bases at V and 5 bases at J; junction bases unmatched: 7. The CDR3 extends over 15 amino acids. Germline V gene sequence: CDR1 SGHRS, CDR2 YFSETQ. For the CDR3, the DNA is TGCGCCAGCAGCTTAACCGGGACTAGCGTTCACGAGCAGTACTTC. This codes for CASSLTGTSVHEQYF.

This rearrangement joins TRBV29-1 to TRBJ2-7; D possibly corresponds to TRBD1 (5 bases). The V gene lost 7 bases and the J gene lost 3 bases, with 10 bases spanning the gap. The length of the CDR3 is 11 residues. Germline CDR1 is SQVTM and CDR2 is ANQGSEA. CDR3 DNA: TGCAGCGCACAGGTTCGCTACGAGCAGTACTTC. This encodes CSAQVRYEQYF.

This clone was observed a single time. The chain carries TRBV6-1 and TRBJ2-7; 7 bases fit TRBD1. Trimming at V came to 4 bases and at J to 0 bases, leaving 3 bases not matched to a gene. The CDR3 is made up of 14 amino acids. Germline CDR1 and CDR2: MNHNS and SASEGT. This CDR3 reads CASSATGDSYEQYF. The CDR3 coding sequence is TGTGCCAGCAGTGCCACAGGGGACTCCTACGAGCAGTACTTC.

The gene calls are TRBV27 and TRBJ2-2; no reliable D call. Per germline, CDR1 MNHEY and CDR2 SMNVEV (reference sequence). V shed 5 bases and J shed 0 bases, with 16 bases lying between them. The CDR3 is 17 amino acids. In DNA form, the CDR3 reads TGTGCCAGCAGTAGGCTCCCCGGCTATACGAACACCGGGGAGCTGTTTTTT. Translated: CASSRLPGYTNTGELFF.

The chain couples TRBV19 to TRBJ2-3, with TRBD2 as a possible D gene (6 bases). V was cut by 3 bases and J by 0 bases, with 10 bases left in between. CDR1 is LNHDA and CDR2 is SQIVND in the germline V gene (reference sequence). The CDR3 has 15 residues. The CDR3 is CASSIASGSTDTQYF. The CDR3 DNA reads as TGTGCCAGTAGTATCGCCAGCGGGAGCACAGATACGCAGTATTTT. Full variable domain (missing parts from reference TRBV19 and TRBJ2-3): DGGITQSPKYLFRKEGQNVTLSCEQNLNHDAMYWYRQDPGQGLRLIYYSQIVNDFQKGDIAEGYSVSREKKESFPLTVTSAQKNPTAFYLCASSIASGSTDTQYFGPGTRLTVL.

This rearrangement joins TRBV5-4 to TRBJ2-2; weak D call: TRBD2 (6 bases). This CDR3 region has 15 residues. Trimming stripped 4 bases from V and 4 bases from J, with 14 bases between. Germline V gene lookup returns CDR1 SGHNT and CDR2 YYREEE (reference sequence). CDR3 region: CASSKNSGGTGELFF. The CDR3 coding sequence is TGTGCCAGCAGCAAAAATAGCGGCGGCACCGGGGAGCTGTTTTTT.

The CDR3 sequence is CSVGLAVNTGELFF. The CDR3 bases are TGCAGCGTAGGACTAGCGGTTAACACCGGGGAGCTGTTTTTT. V usage is TRBV29-1 and J usage is TRBJ2-2, with 10 bases fitting TRBD2. Trimming took 6 bases from V and 2 from J; bases not matched to a gene: 3. From germline, CDR1 is SQVTM and CDR2 ANQGSEA. This CDR3 is built from 14 residues.

V is TRBV13 and J is TRBJ2-7, with 9 nucleotides matching TRBD1. The CDR3 length is 15 residues. V shed 5 bases, J shed 0 bases, and the junction held 5 bases outside the gene matches. Germline V gene sequence: CDR1 PRHDT, CDR2 FYEKMQ (reference sequence). CDR3 region: CASSDPGQGSYEQYF. DNA of the CDR3: TGTGCCAGCAGCGATCCGGGACAGGGCTCCTACGAGCAGTACTTC.

In this sample, this clone turned up a few times. The chain links TRBV7-2 to TRBJ2-3; maybe TRBD2 (6 bases). CDR3 size: 15 residues. V was trimmed by 3 bases and J by 0 bases, leaving 10 bases between them. The germline V gene has CDR1 SGHTA and CDR2 FQGNSA. CDR3 sequence reads: CASSFVAGSTDTQYF. DNA of the CDR3: TGTGCCAGCAGCTTCGTCGCGGGAAGCACAGATACGCAGTATTTT.

The chain combines TRBV9 with TRBJ2-2; 9 nucleotides match TRBD1. CDR3 length equals 15 residues. Germline V gene lookup returns CDR1 SGDLS and CDR2 YYNGEE. The trim removed 3 bases at V and 6 bases at J, leaving 6 bases unmatched. The DNA for the CDR3 is TGTGCCAGCAGCGCAAGGACAGGGGCTGCCGGGGAGCTGTTTTTT. Protein product: CASSARTGAAGELFF.

In DNA form, the CDR3 reads TGTGCCAGCAGCCTATCAGTAGGGGGGACCTCTGGAAACACCATATATTTT. Translated: CASSLSVGGTSGNTIYF. The chain uses TRBV11-2 and TRBJ1-3, with D maybe TRBD1 (6 bases). Deletions cut 5 bases from V and 0 bases from J, with 17 bases between. The germline CDR1 and CDR2 sequences are SGHAT and FQNNGV. The CDR3 totals 17 residues.

V is TRBV7-9 and J is TRBJ2-7; a possible D gene is TRBD2 (5 bases). V was cut by 0 bases and J by 2 bases, with 5 bases left in between. Germline V gene sequence: CDR1 SEHNR, CDR2 FQNEAQ (reference sequence). The CDR3 loop spans 13 amino acids. The CDR3 reads CASSLAGAYEQYF. CDR3 in DNA: TGTGCCAGCAGCTTAGCGGGAGCCTACGAGCAGTACTTC.

The table lists this clone with a count of one. The chain combines TRBV5-1 with TRBJ2-5; D possibly corresponds to TRBD1 (6 bases). The V end lost 7 bases, the J end lost 1 base, and 11 bases lay between the germline ends. The V gene's germline CDR1 is SGHRS and CDR2 YFSETQ. The CDR3 extends over 13 amino acids. CDR3 nucleotides: TGCGCCAGCGGTGACAGGCTCCAAGAGACCCAGTACTTC. Its translation: CASGDRLQETQYF.

The rearrangement uses TRBV29-1 and TRBJ2-7; D ambiguous. The CDR3 spans 15 residues. V lost 0 bases and J lost 3, with 15 bases in between. The germline gives CDR1 SQVTM, CDR2 ANQGSEA. CDR3 residues: CSVEDPEGPFYEQYF. The CDR3 nucleotides are TGCAGCGTTGAAGATCCGGAAGGGCCTTTCTACGAGCAGTACTTC.